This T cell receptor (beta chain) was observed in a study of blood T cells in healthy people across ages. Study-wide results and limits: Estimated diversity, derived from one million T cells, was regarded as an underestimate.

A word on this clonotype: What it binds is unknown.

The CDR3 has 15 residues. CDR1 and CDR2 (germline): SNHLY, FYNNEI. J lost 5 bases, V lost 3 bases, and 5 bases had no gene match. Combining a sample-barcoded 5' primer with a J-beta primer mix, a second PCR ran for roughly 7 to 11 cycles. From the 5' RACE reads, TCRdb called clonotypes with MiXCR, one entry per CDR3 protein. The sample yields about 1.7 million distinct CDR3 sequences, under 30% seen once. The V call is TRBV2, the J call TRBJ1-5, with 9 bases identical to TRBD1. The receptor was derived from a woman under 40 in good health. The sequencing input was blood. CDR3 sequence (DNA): TGTGCCAGCAGTGAGGACAGGGGAGGAGATCAGCCCCAGCATTTT. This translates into CASSEDRGGDQPQHF.